A single sample is the source of the 17 T cell receptor beta chains below, sequenced in a study of cytomegalovirus exposure and HLA in healthy donors. Primers for the PCR totalled 60 Vbeta and 13 Jbeta. Assay: immunoSEQ multiplex PCR; the TCRdb copy retains only in-frame clones and omits some. The sample comprises 100,000 to 150,000 clones, 74% of which are singletons, and approximately 5% rests with the top ten. Sequencing used PBMCs. The receptors stem from a woman between 50 and 59 years old in good health and CMV-seropositive.

This clone appeared a few times. V gene TRBV5-1 combines with J gene TRBJ1-3, with D maybe TRBD1 (5 bases). V shed 4 bases and J shed 1 base, with 9 bases lying between them. Per germline, CDR1 SGHRS and CDR2 YFSETQ. The length of the CDR3 is 14 residues. This chain's CDR3 is CASSPGGSGNTIYF. The CDR3 region has the DNA TGCGCCAGCAGCCCCGGGGGGTCTGGAAACACCATATATTTT.

V usage is TRBV5-1 and J usage is TRBJ1-4, with 7 bases aligning to TRBD1. The length of the CDR3 is 15 residues. V dropped 0 bases and J dropped 8; count of bases not matched to a gene: 7. In germline, CDR1 is SGHRS, CDR2 YFSETQ. This CDR3 reads CASSLGDRREEKLFF. CDR3 in DNA: TGCGCCAGCAGCTTGGGGGACAGACGGGAGGAAAAACTGTTTTTT. Full variable domain (outside the CDR3, taken from reference TRBV5-1 and TRBJ1-4): KAGVTQTPRYLIKTRGQQVTLSCSPISGHRSVSWYQQTPGQGLQFLFEYFSETQRNKGNFPGRFSGRQFSNSRSEMNVSTLELGDSALYLCASSLGDRREEKLFFGSGTQLSVL.

This rearrangement joins TRBV10-3 to TRBJ2-5, with 13 bases aligning to TRBD2. This CDR3 region has 16 residues. V dropped 6 bases and J dropped 2; count of bases not matched to a gene: 6. CDR1 is ENHRY, CDR2 SYGVKD, per germline. CDR3 in DNA: TGTGCCATCAGCCCGCCGACTAGCGGGGGGCAAGAGACCCAGTACTTC. This encodes CAISPPTSGGQETQYF.

The DNA for the CDR3 is TGTGCCATTCAGGGGCGACGGAACACTGAAGCTTTCTTT. As protein: CAIQGRRNTEAFF. This chain connects TRBV19 to TRBJ1-1, with a possible D match to TRBD1 (6 bases). There are 13 residues in the CDR3. V dropped 10 bases and J dropped 1 base, with 13 bases sitting between them. In germline, CDR1 is LNHDA, CDR2 SQIVND (reference sequence).

The chain links TRBV27 to TRBJ2-7; no firm D call. Germline-derived CDR1 and CDR2 are MNHEY and SMNVEV (reference sequence). This CDR3 spans 13 amino acids. The V and J ends lost 3 bases and 0 bases respectively, with 6 bases between them. Here the CDR3 reads CASSFLPSYEQYF. Written as DNA, the CDR3 is TGTGCCAGCAGTTTCCTCCCCTCCTACGAGCAGTACTTC.

The chain is built from TRBV5-4 and TRBJ1-1, with D possibly matching TRBD1 (5 bases). This CDR3 contains 15 residues. V gave up 4 bases and J gave up 4 bases, with 17 bases separating them. Germline V gene data show CDR1 as SGHNT and CDR2 as YYREEE (reference sequence). CDR3 protein: CASSRVGGESTEAFF. CDR3 nucleotide sequence: TGTGCCAGCAGCCGGGTGGGGGGAGAGAGCACTGAAGCTTTCTTT. Based on the CDR3 plus reference TRBV5-4 and TRBJ1-1, the full variable domain is ETGVTQSPTHLIKTRGQQVTLRCSSQSGHNTVSWYQQALGQGPQFIFQYYREEENGRGNFPPRFSGLQFPNYSSELNVNALELDDSALYLCASSRVGGESTEAFFGQGTRLTVV.

The chain couples TRBV7-6 to TRBJ2-7; TRBD1 matches at 9 bases. J was trimmed by 5 bases and V by 2 bases; bases with no gene match: 10. Germline CDR1 reads SGHVS; CDR2 reads FNYEAQ. The CDR3 sequence is 16 residues long. CDR3 nucleotides: TGTGCCAGCAGCTTACAACCACAGGGGGCCATGGACGAGCAGTACTTC. It encodes CASSLQPQGAMDEQYF.

The gene calls are TRBV5-4 and TRBJ1-2; possible D gene TRBD1, 5 bases. Germline CDR1 reads SGHNT; CDR2 reads YYREEE (reference sequence). This CDR3 is built from 16 residues. Deletions cut 3 bases from V and 2 bases from J, with 17 bases between. CDR3 amino acids: CASSSPGSLTNYGYTF. The CDR3 nucleotides are TGTGCCAGCAGCTCCCCAGGGTCGTTAACGAACTATGGCTACACCTTC.

This rearrangement joins TRBV7-2 to TRBJ2-5; 9 positions agree with TRBD2. CDR1 is SGHTA, CDR2 FQGNSA, per germline. The J segment lost 9 bases and the V segment lost 3 bases, leaving 5 bases of the junction unmatched. The CDR3 spans 13 residues. The CDR3, as DNA: TGTGCCAGCAGCTTGGCGGGGGGGCCGGCCCAGTACTTC. Protein: CASSLAGGPAQYF. Variable domain in full (rest from reference TRBV7-2 and TRBJ2-5): GAGVSQSPSNKVTEKGKDVELRCDPISGHTALYWYRQSLGQGLEFLIYFQGNSAPDKSGLPSDRFSAERTGGSVSTLTIQRTQQEDSAVYLCASSLAGGPAQYFGPGTRLLVL.

The rearrangement links TRBV5-4 to TRBJ2-7, with 7 bases fitting TRBD1. This CDR3 region has 14 residues. CDR1 is SGHNT, CDR2 YYREEE, per germline (reference sequence). Trimming took 3 bases from V and 4 from J; bases not matched to a gene: 7. CDR3 in amino acids: CASSSRTGTYEQYF. The CDR3 region has the DNA TGTGCCAGCAGCTCCCGGACAGGTACTTACGAGCAGTACTTC.

This clone was detected only a few times. The V and J genes are TRBV7-9 and TRBJ2-1, with D unresolved. Trimming removed 0 bases from V and 4 bases from J, with 4 bases in between. Germline lookup yields CDR1 SEHNR and CDR2 FQNEAQ (reference sequence). The CDR3 covers 13 residues. The CDR3 nucleotides read TGTGCCAGCAGCTTAGCACAGTACAATGAGCAGTTCTTC. Its translation is CASSLAQYNEQFF.

This chain joins TRBV7-2 and TRBJ2-1; 8 nucleotides agree with TRBD2. V lost 6 bases, J lost 4 bases, and 8 bases stayed unmatched. The CDR3 is 15 residues long. The germline V gene encodes CDR1 SGHTA and CDR2 FQGNSA. The CDR3 sequence is CASSSVTGGYNEQFF. In DNA, the CDR3 is TGTGCCAGCAGTTCTGTGACGGGGGGGTACAATGAGCAGTTCTTC.

The chain is built from TRBV4-2 and TRBJ2-2; 9 nucleotides line up with TRBD2. Germline V gene sequence: CDR1 LGHNA, CDR2 YNFKEQ. The CDR3 loop spans 17 amino acids. V dropped 0 bases and J dropped 8; count of bases not matched to a gene: 10. For the CDR3, the DNA is TGTGCCAGCAGCCAAGAAGGGGGCGGGGGGGCGTCGGGGGAGCTGTTTTTT. Translating it yields CASSQEGGGGASGELFF.

This clone was detected only once. The CDR3 DNA reads as TGTGCCAGCAGTTACGGCGGGGGGTACTACGAGCAGTACTTC. It codes for CASSYGGGYYEQYF. The V gene is TRBV6-5, the J gene TRBJ2-7; TRBD2 matches at 8 bases. V gave up 2 bases and J gave up 3 bases; unmatched junction bases: 3. CDR1 and CDR2 (germline): MNHEY, SVGAGI. This CDR3 spans 14 amino acids.

The chain recombines TRBV2 with TRBJ2-7, with D possibly matching TRBD2 (5 bases). V lost 7 bases and J 3 bases, leaving 7 bases between the germline ends. CDR1 SNHLY and CDR2 FYNNEI come from the germline V gene. The CDR3 is made up of 11 amino acids. CDR3 sequence (DNA): TGTGCCAGCACAGAGGGCTACGAGCAGTACTTC. It yields the protein CASTEGYEQYF.

The CDR3 here is CASSQDRAVAVANYGYTF. DNA of the CDR3: TGCGCCAGCAGCCAAGATCGCGCGGTCGCAGTAGCTAACTATGGCTACACCTTC. The chain recombines TRBV4-1 with TRBJ1-2; D not certain. The V and J ends lost 0 bases and 0 bases respectively, with 17 bases between them. This CDR3 spans 18 amino acids. Looked up from germline, CDR1 is MGHRA and CDR2 is YSYEKL.

In its sample, this clone was seen once. The chain recombines TRBV9 with TRBJ1-1; the D is unclear. The CDR3 has 15 amino acids. V dropped 0 bases and J dropped 8 bases, with 17 bases sitting between them. CDR1 is SGDLS, CDR2 YYNGEE, per germline. This chain's CDR3 is CASSVATSAGQEAFF. DNA for the CDR3: TGTGCCAGCAGCGTAGCTACTTCGGCAGGTCAAGAAGCTTTCTTT.